This T cell receptor (beta chain) was sequenced for a study of blood T cell repertoires in COVID-19. Whole-study context: Samples of COVID-19 (acute and convalescent) were obtained from the United States, Italy and Spain.

Method: immunoSEQ multiplex PCR; TCRdb's copy keeps in-frame clones and lacks some. The table lists 200,000 to 300,000 clones, less than 90% of them singletons. The germline V and J ends were trimmed by 7 bases and 1 base, with 10 bases remaining between them. This CDR3 spans 13 amino acids. This clone appeared a few times. The sequenced sample consisted of peripheral blood. This chain connects TRBV12-3 or TRBV12-4 to TRBJ1-1; D remains ambiguous. This TCR came from a man aged 60-69 years with acute or convalescent COVID-19. This CDR3 reads CASKRGGNTEAFF. In DNA, the CDR3 is TGTGCCAGCAAGCGGGGAGGGAACACTGAAGCTTTCTTT.